This T cell receptor (beta chain) originates from a study of blood T cell repertoires in COVID-19. This CDR3 spans 19 amino acids. Germline V gene sequence: CDR1 SGHVS, CDR2 FQNEAQ. With V trimmed by 3 bases and J by 0 bases, 14 bases remained unmatched. Clones were sequenced by immunoSEQ multiplex PCR, and TCRdb holds only the in-frame ones, with some missing. The sample shows about 250,000 clones, around 82% of them seen only once. The chain employs TRBV7-8 and TRBJ2-7; 10 bases match TRBD2. Sequencing used peripheral blood. The clonotype originates from an elderly woman with active or convalescent COVID-19. CDR3 sequence (DNA): TGTGCCAGCAGCTTTTCTCTAGCGGGGGTCGGCGGAAGCTCCTACGAGCAGTACTTC. It specifies CASSFSLAGVGGSSYEQYF. The full variable domain, rest sourced from reference TRBV7-8 and TRBJ2-7, is GAGVSQSPRYKVAKRGQDVALRCDPISGHVSLFWYQQALGQGPEFLTYFQNEAQLDKSGLPSDRFFAERPEGSVSTLKIQRTQQEDSAVYLCASSFSLAGVGGSSYEQYFGPGTRLTVT.